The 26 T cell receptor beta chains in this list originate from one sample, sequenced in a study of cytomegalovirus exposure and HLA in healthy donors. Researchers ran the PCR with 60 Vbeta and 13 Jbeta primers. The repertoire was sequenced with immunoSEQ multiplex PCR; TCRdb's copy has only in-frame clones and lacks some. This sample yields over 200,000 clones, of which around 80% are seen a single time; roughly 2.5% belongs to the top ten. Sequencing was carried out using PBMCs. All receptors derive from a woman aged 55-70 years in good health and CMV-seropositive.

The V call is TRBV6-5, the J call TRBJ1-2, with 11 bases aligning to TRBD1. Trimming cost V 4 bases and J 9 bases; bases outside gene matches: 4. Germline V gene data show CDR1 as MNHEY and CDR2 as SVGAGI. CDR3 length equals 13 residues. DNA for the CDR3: TGTGCCAGCAGTTTTGGGACAGGGGGTAGCTACACCTTC. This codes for CASSFGTGGSYTF.

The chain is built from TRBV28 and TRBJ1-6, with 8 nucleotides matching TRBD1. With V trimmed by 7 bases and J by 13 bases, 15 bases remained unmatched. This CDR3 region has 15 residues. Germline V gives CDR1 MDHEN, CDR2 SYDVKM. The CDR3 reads CASNPGGQGLTPLHF. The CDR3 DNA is TGTGCCAGCAACCCTGGCGGACAGGGACTTACCCCCCTCCACTTT.

The CDR3 loop is CASKRAGADGNTIYF. For the CDR3, the DNA is TGTGCCAGCAAAAGGGCGGGGGCTGATGGAAACACCATATATTTT. This chain links TRBV6-5 with TRBJ1-3; perhaps TRBD1 as D (6 bases). The V and J ends lost 7 bases and 3 bases respectively, with 16 bases between them. The CDR3 consists of 15 residues. The germline V gene encodes CDR1 MNHEY and CDR2 SVGAGI.

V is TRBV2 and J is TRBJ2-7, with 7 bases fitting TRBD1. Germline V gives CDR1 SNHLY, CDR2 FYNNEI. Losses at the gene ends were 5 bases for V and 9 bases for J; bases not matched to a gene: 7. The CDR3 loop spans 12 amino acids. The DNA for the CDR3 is TGTGCCAGCAGTTCCGGGACAGCCCTGCAGTACTTC. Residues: CASSSGTALQYF. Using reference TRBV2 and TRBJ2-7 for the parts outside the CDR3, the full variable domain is EPEVTQTPSHQVTQMGQEVILRCVPISNHLYFYWYRQILGQKVEFLVSFYNNEISEKSEIFDDQFSVERPDGSNFTLKIRSTKLEDSAMYFCASSSGTALQYFGPGTRLTVT.

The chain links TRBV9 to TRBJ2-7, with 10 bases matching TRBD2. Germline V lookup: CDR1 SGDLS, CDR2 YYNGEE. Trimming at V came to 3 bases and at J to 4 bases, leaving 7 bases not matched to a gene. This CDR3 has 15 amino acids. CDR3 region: CASSGPSGSFYEQYF. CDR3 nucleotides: TGTGCCAGCAGCGGCCCTAGCGGGAGTTTTTACGAGCAGTACTTC.

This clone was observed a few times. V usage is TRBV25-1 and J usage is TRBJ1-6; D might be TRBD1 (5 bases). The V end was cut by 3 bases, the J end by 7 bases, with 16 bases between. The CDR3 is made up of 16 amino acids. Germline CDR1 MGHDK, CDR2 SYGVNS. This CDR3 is CASSDGGTLTNSPLHF. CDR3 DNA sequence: TGTGCCAGCAGTGACGGCGGGACGTTGACAAATTCACCCCTCCACTTT.

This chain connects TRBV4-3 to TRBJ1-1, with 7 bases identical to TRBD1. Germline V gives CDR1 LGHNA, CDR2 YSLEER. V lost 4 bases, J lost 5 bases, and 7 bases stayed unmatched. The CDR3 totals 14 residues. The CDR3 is CASSRTGTETEAFF. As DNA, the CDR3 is TGCGCCAGCAGCCGCACCGGGACAGAAACTGAAGCTTTCTTT.

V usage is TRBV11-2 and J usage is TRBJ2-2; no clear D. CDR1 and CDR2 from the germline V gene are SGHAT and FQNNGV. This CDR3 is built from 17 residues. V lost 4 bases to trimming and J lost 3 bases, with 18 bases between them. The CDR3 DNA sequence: TGTGCCAGCAGCTCCGGGTCTTTATACCATCACACCGGGGAGCTGTTTTTT. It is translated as CASSSGSLYHHTGELFF.

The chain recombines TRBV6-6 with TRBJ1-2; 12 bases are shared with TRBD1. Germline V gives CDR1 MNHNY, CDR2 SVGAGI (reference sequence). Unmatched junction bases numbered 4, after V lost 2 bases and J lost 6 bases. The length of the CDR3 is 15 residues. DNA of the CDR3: TGTGCCAGCAGTTACACCGGGACAGGGGGCAATGGCTACACCTTC. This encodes CASSYTGTGGNGYTF.

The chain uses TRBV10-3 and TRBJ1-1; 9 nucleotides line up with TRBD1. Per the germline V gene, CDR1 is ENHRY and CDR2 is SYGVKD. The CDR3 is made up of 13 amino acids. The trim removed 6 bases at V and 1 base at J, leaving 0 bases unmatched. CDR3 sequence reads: CAIRQGANTEAFF. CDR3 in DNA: TGTGCCATCAGACAGGGGGCGAACACTGAAGCTTTCTTT.

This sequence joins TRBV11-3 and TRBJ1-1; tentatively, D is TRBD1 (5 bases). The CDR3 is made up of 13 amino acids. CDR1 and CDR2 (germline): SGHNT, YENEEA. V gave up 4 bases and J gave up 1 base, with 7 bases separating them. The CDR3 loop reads CASSSGGNTEAFF. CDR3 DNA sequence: TGTGCCAGCAGCTCCGGGGGGAACACTGAAGCTTTCTTT. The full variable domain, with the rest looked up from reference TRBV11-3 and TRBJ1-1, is EAGVVQSPRYKIIEKKQPVAFWCNPISGHNTLYWYLQNLGQGPELLIRYENEEAVDDSQLPKDRFSAERLKGVDSTLKIQPAELGDSAVYLCASSSGGNTEAFFGQGTRLTVV.

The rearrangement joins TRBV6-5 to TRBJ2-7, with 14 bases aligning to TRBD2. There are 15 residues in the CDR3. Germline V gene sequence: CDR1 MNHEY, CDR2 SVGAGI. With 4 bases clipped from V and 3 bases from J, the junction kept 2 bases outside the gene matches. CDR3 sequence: CASSSGLAGGYEQYF. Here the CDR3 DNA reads TGTGCCAGCAGTTCAGGACTAGCGGGAGGCTACGAGCAGTACTTC.

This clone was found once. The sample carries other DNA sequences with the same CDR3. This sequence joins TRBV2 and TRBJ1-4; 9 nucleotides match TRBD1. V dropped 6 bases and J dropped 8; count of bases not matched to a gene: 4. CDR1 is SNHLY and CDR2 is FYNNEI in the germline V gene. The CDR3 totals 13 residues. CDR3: CASRGQGREKLFF. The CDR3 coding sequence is TGTGCCAGCAGGGGACAGGGCCGGGAAAAACTGTTTTTT.

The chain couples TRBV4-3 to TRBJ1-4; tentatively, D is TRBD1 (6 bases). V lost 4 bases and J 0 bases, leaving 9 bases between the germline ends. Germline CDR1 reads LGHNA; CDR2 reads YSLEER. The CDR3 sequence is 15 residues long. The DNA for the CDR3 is TGCGCCAGCAGCCCGCAGGGGACAACTAATGAAAAACTGTTTTTT. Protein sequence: CASSPQGTTNEKLFF.

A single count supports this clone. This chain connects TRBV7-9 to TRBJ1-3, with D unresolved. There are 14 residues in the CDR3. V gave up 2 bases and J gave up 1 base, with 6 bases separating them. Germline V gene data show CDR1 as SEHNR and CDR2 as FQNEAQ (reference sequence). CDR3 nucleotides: TGTGCCAGCAGCTTAATAATGTCTGGAAACACCATATATTTT. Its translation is CASSLIMSGNTIYF.

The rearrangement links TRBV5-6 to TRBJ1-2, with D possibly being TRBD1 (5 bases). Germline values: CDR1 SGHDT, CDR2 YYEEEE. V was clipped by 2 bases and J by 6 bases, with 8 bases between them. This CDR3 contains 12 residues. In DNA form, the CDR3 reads TGTGCCAGCAGCTTTGGGGGGGATGGCTACACCTTC. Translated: CASSFGGDGYTF.

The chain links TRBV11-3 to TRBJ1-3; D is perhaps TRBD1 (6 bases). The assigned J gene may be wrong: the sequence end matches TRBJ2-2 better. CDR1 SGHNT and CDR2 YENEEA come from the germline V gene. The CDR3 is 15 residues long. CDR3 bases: TGTGCCAGCAGCTTATATGCAGGGGCTACCGGGGAGCTGTTTTTT. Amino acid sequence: CASSLYAGATGELFF.

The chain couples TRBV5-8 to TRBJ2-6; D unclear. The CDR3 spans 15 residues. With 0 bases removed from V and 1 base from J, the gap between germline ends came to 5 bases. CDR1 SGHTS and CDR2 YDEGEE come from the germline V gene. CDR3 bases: TGTGCCAGCAGCTTGGCAGGTTCTGGGGCCAACGTCCTGACTTTC. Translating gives CASSLAGSGANVLTF. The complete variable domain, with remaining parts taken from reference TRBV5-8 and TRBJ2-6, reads EAGVTQSPTHLIKTRGQQATLRCSPISGHTSVYWYQQALGLGLQFLLWYDEGEERNRGNFPPRFSGRQFPNYSSELNVNALELEDSALYLCASSLAGSGANVLTFGAGSRLTVL.

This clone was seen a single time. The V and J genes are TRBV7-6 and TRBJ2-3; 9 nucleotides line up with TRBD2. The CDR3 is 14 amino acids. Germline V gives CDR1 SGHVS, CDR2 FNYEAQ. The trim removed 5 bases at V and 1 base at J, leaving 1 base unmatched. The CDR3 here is CASSRGGGTDTQYF. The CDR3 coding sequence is TGTGCCAGCAGCCGCGGGGGGGGCACAGATACGCAGTATTTT.

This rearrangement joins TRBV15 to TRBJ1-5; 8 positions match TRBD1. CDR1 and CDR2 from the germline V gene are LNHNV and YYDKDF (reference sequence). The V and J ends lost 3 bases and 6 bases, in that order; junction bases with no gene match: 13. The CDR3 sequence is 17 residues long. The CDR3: CATSRRADLTGGQPQHF. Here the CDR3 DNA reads TGTGCCACCAGCAGGAGGGCGGATCTAACAGGGGGTCAGCCCCAGCATTTT. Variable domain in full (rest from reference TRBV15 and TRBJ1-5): DAMVIQNPRYQVTQFGKPVTLSCSQTLNHNVMYWYQQKSSQAPKLLFHYYDKDFNNEADTPDNFQSRRPNTSFCFLDIRSPGLGDTAMYLCATSRRADLTGGQPQHFGDGTRLSIL.

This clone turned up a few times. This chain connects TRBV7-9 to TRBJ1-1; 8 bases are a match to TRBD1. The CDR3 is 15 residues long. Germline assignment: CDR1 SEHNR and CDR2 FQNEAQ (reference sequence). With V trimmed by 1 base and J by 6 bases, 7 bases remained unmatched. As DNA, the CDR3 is TGTGCCAGCAGCTTAGGGCGGACAGGGTACGCTGAAGCTTTCTTT. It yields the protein CASSLGRTGYAEAFF.

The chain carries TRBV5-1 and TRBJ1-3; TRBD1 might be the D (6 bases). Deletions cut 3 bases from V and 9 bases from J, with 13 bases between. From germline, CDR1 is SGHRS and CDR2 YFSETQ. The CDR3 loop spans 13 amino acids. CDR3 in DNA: TGCGCCAGCAGCTCGGACAGTCTCCTCACCATATATTTT. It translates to CASSSDSLLTIYF.

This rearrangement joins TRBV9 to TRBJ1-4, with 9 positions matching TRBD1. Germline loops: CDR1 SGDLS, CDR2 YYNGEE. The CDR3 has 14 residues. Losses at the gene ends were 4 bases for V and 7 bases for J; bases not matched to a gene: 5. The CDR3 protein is CASSQGQGGEKLFF. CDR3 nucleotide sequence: TGTGCCAGCAGCCAGGGACAGGGTGGTGAAAAACTGTTTTTT. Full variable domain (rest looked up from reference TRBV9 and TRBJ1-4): DSGVTQTPKHLITATGQRVTLRCSPRSGDLSVYWYQQSLDQGLQFLIQYYNGEERAKGNILERFSAQQFPDLHSELNLSSLELGDSALYFCASSQGQGGEKLFFGSGTQLSVL.

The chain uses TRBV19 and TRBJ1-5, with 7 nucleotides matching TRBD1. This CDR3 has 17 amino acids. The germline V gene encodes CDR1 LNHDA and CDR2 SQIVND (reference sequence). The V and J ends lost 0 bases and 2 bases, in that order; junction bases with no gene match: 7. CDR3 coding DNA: TGTGCCAGTAGTATAGATCGAGGGGGCTGGGGCAATCAGCCCCAGCATTTT. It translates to CASSIDRGGWGNQPQHF.

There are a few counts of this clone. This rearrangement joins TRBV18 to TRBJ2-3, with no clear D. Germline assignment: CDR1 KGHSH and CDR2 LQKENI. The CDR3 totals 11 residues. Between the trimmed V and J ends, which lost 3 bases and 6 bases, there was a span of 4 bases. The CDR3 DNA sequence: TGTGCCAGCTCACCCTCCGATACGCAGTATTTT. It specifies CASSPSDTQYF.

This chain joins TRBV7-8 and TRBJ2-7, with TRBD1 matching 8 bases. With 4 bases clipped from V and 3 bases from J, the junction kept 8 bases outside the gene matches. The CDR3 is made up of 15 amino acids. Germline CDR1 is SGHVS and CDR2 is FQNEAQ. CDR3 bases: TGTGCCAGCAGCTCGACCCGCACAGGGGGCTACGAGCAGTACTTC. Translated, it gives CASSSTRTGGYEQYF.